This T cell receptor (beta chain) originates from a study of OX40 agonist ivuxolimab in advanced cancers. Regarding this clone: As yet, its antigen is unknown.

Excluded were patients having autoimmune disease history or systemic immunosuppression. The V and J ends lost 2 bases and 13 bases respectively, with 17 bases between them. CDR1 and CDR2 from the germline V gene are MDHEN and SYDVKM. The CDR3 has 13 residues. Here immunoSEQ multiplex PCR was the method, and the copy in TCRdb shows in-frame clones only, minus some. The sample lists some 15,000 clones, roughly 92% occurring once. Regarding the study as a whole: Expansion of clones was among the lowest in partial responders at 0.1-3.0 mg/kg.

Sequences were derived from CD4+ or CD8+ T cells sorted from blood, sampled in a trial of the OX40 agonist ivuxolimab. The source is an adult with an advanced solid tumor such as melanoma, head and neck, liver or kidney cancer. The chain joins TRBV28 to TRBJ2-5; no clear D gene. The CDR3 region is CASSLTAGTPPYF. CDR3 nucleotide sequence: TGTGCCAGCAGTTTAACCGCAGGAACGCCCCCGTACTTC.